The 28 T cell receptor beta chains below were found in one sample sequenced in a study of blood T cell repertoires in COVID-19. Profiling relied on immunoSEQ multiplex PCR, and the TCRdb table lists in-frame clones only, not all of them. The sample lists under 300,000 clones; roughly 83% were seen once. Sequencing input: peripheral blood. Source of these receptors: a man aged 80 or over with acute or convalescent COVID-19.

This sequence joins TRBV28 and TRBJ1-1; D is uncertain. V was shortened by 8 bases and J by 1 base, with 5 bases between the two germline ends. Germline V gene lookup returns CDR1 MDHEN and CDR2 SYDVKM. This CDR3 is built from 11 residues. The CDR3 nucleotides read TGTGCCAGCGTCCGGAACACTGAAGCTTTCTTT. Protein sequence: CASVRNTEAFF. The whole variable domain, filled in from reference TRBV28 and TRBJ1-1, reads DVKVTQSSRYLVKRTGEKVFLECVQDMDHENMFWYRQDPGLGLRLIYFSYDVKMKEKGDIPEGYSVSREKKERFSLILESASTNQTSMYLCASVRNTEAFFGQGTRLTVV.

This chain links TRBV7-2 with TRBJ2-5, with D uncertain. V was trimmed by 4 bases and J by 5 bases, leaving 11 bases between them. The germline V gene has CDR1 SGHTA and CDR2 FQGNSA. The CDR3 sequence is 13 residues long. The CDR3 sequence is CASSSGLGETQYF. In DNA, the CDR3 is TGTGCCAGCAGCTCCGGTCTCGGGGAGACCCAGTACTTC.

Concerning this clone itself: This sample includes further DNA sequences coding for the same CDR3. V gene TRBV12-3 or TRBV12-4 combines with J gene TRBJ2-1; D gene unclear. The length of the CDR3 is 11 residues. V dropped 4 bases and J dropped 4 bases, with 2 bases sitting between them. This CDR3 is CASSSYNEQFF. DNA of the CDR3: TGTGCCAGCAGTTCGTACAATGAGCAGTTCTTC.

The rearrangement uses TRBV2 and TRBJ1-4; 7 bases line up with TRBD1. Germline values: CDR1 SNHLY, CDR2 FYNNEI. J gave up 2 bases and V 6 bases, and 3 bases lay outside the gene matches. The CDR3 totals 14 residues. Here the CDR3 reads CASSKGATNEKLFF. In DNA form, the CDR3 reads TGTGCCAGCAGCAAGGGGGCGACTAATGAAAAACTGTTTTTT.

This chain joins TRBV28 and TRBJ2-2, with D hard to call. Between the trimmed V and J ends, which lost 7 bases and 0 bases, there was a span of 12 bases. The CDR3 consists of 15 residues. Germline V gene sequence: CDR1 MDHEN, CDR2 SYDVKM. CDR3 residues: CASIKTPANTGELFF. The DNA for the CDR3 is TGTGCCAGCATTAAAACTCCCGCGAACACCGGGGAGCTGTTTTTT. Supplemented by reference TRBV28 and TRBJ2-2, the full variable domain reads DVKVTQSSRYLVKRTGEKVFLECVQDMDHENMFWYRQDPGLGLRLIYFSYDVKMKEKGDIPEGYSVSREKKERFSLILESASTNQTSMYLCASIKTPANTGELFFGEGSRLTVL.

CDR3 DNA: TGTGCCAGCAGCCAAAGGGGCTCGAACCAGGGGACGCCAAAGACCCAGTACTTC. Translating gives CASSQRGSNQGTPKTQYF. The V gene is TRBV7-8, the J gene TRBJ2-5; tentative D call: TRBD1 (6 bases). V was pared by 5 bases and J by 6 bases, with 28 bases between. This CDR3 is built from 18 residues. Germline-derived CDR1 and CDR2 are SGHVS and FQNEAQ.

The CDR3 is CASSSYYRQDINQPQHF. Here the CDR3 DNA reads TGTGCCAGCAGTTCCTACTACAGACAGGATATCAATCAGCCCCAGCATTTT. The V call is TRBV27, the J call TRBJ1-5, with D perhaps TRBD1 (6 bases). The V gene's germline CDR1 is MNHEY and CDR2 SMNVEV (reference sequence). With 4 bases removed from V and 3 bases from J, the gap between germline ends came to 19 bases. This CDR3 region has 17 residues.

This clone came up once. At one end, the junction sequence differs from germline, possibly due to a read error. Other DNA sequences within the sample encode an identical CDR3. The CDR3 bases are TGTGCCAGTAGTATTCCGCCGGGACAGGGAACCACTAATTATGGCTACACCTTC. It translates to CASSIPPGQGTTNYGYTF. The chain combines TRBV19 with TRBJ1-2, with TRBD1 matching over 9 bases. This CDR3 has 18 amino acids. Germline V CDR1 and CDR2: LNHDA, SQIVND (reference sequence).

This sequence joins TRBV19 and TRBJ2-7; D is perhaps TRBD1 (5 bases). Per germline, CDR1 LNHDA and CDR2 SQIVND (reference sequence). The CDR3 sequence is 15 residues long. V was shortened by 3 bases and J by 6 bases, with 18 bases between the two germline ends. The CDR3 region has the DNA TGTGCCAGTAGTATCCAGCTTATTCAGGGTTCCGAGCAGTACTTC. This encodes CASSIQLIQGSEQYF.

The chain links TRBV5-4 to TRBJ2-7; possible D gene TRBD2, 5 bases. The germline CDR1 and CDR2 sequences are SGHNT and YYREEE (reference sequence). CDR3 length: 13 residues. V was pared by 4 bases and J by 4 bases, with 12 bases between. CDR3 nucleotide sequence: TGTGCCAGCAGCGCTGGCGGGTTGTACGAGCAGTACTTC. Amino acid sequence: CASSAGGLYEQYF.

The chain uses TRBV7-8 and TRBJ1-5; TRBD1 is a possible D gene (6 bases). This CDR3 spans 13 amino acids. V lost 2 bases to trimming and J lost 7 bases, with 9 bases between them. Germline CDR1 reads SGHVS; CDR2 reads FQNEAQ. Here the CDR3 DNA reads TGTGCCAGCAGCTTATCAGGGGACCAGCCCCAGCATTTT. Its translation: CASSLSGDQPQHF.

This clone is a singleton in its sample. The gene calls are TRBV4-3 and TRBJ1-1, with D uncertain. V was pared by 1 base and J by 8 bases, with 11 bases between. The CDR3 spans 13 residues. The germline gives CDR1 LGHNA, CDR2 YSLEER. The chain's CDR3 is CASSQVIRGEAFF. DNA of the CDR3: TGCGCCAGCAGCCAAGTTATACGCGGCGAAGCTTTCTTT.

V gene TRBV6-2 or TRBV6-3 combines with J gene TRBJ2-7; TRBD1 aligns across 9 bases. V shed 3 bases, J shed 13 bases, and the junction held 10 bases outside the gene matches. The CDR3 consists of 13 residues. Germline V gene sequence: CDR1 MNHEY, CDR2 SVGEGT. DNA of the CDR3: TGTGCCAGCAGTTATGGGACAGGGAGGAACTTCTACTTC. Its protein is CASSYGTGRNFYF.

The chain carries TRBV4-1 and TRBJ1-3; a weak D match, TRBD1 (6 bases). CDR1 is MGHRA, CDR2 YSYEKL, per germline. Between the trimmed V and J ends, which lost 0 bases and 6 bases, there was a span of 15 bases. This CDR3 region has 16 residues. CDR3: CASSQDLQGLENTIYF. CDR3 coding DNA: TGCGCCAGCAGCCAAGATCTTCAGGGGCTGGAAAACACCATATATTTT.

CDR3 in amino acids: CASRGASGRGGVEQFF. CDR3 coding DNA: TGTGCCAGCAGGGGGGCTAGCGGGAGGGGAGGTGTTGAGCAGTTCTTC. The rearrangement joins TRBV28 to TRBJ2-1; 12 nucleotides line up with TRBD2. The J segment lost 9 bases and the V segment lost 6 bases, leaving 12 bases of the junction unmatched. The CDR3 extends over 16 amino acids. The germline V gene encodes CDR1 MDHEN and CDR2 SYDVKM.

The chain is built from TRBV7-9 and TRBJ2-5; a weak D match, TRBD1 (5 bases). Germline V CDR1 and CDR2: SEHNR, FQNEAQ (reference sequence). The CDR3 consists of 15 residues. Trimming cost V 0 bases and J 5 bases, with 13 bases left between them. This chain's CDR3 is CASSLALPGWETQYF. CDR3 in DNA: TGTGCCAGCAGCTTAGCGTTACCAGGGTGGGAGACCCAGTACTTC.

The chain recombines TRBV29-1 with TRBJ1-1; no reliable D call. The germline V gene has CDR1 SQVTM and CDR2 ANQGSEA. This CDR3 is built from 12 residues. Trimming cost V 7 bases and J 4 bases, with 13 bases left between them. The chain's CDR3 is CSALTAATEAFF. CDR3 coding DNA: TGCAGCGCCCTTACGGCGGCCACTGAAGCTTTCTTT.

CDR3 bases: TGTGCCAGCAGCCAAGATACGAGCGGGGGGAGGTCTACGCAGTATTTT. Its protein product is CASSQDTSGGRSTQYF. The chain links TRBV3-1 (or the pseudogene TRBV3-2) to TRBJ2-3; the match to TRBD2 covers 9 bases. Germline CDR1 and CDR2: LGHDT and YNNKEL (reference sequence). Trimming cost V 0 bases and J 8 bases; bases outside gene matches: 9. The CDR3 has 16 residues.

The rearrangement uses TRBV25-1 and TRBJ1-1; D unresolved. V gave up 4 bases and J gave up 4 bases, with 10 bases separating them. This CDR3 spans 13 amino acids. Germline V gives CDR1 MGHDK, CDR2 SYGVNS. The CDR3 here is CASSGIGSTEAFF. The CDR3, as DNA: TGTGCCAGCAGTGGGATAGGGAGCACTGAAGCTTTCTTT. Complete variable domain (other parts from reference TRBV25-1 and TRBJ1-1): EADIYQTPRYLVIGTGKKITLECSQTMGHDKMYWYQQDPGMELHLIHYSYGVNSTEKGDLSSESTVSRIRTEHFPLTLESARPSHTSQYLCASSGIGSTEAFFGQGTRLTVV.

The chain joins TRBV3-1 (or the pseudogene TRBV3-2) to TRBJ1-2, with a possible D match to TRBD1 (5 bases). V lost 4 bases, J lost 8 bases, and 17 bases lay in between. The germline V gene has CDR1 LGHDT and CDR2 YNNKEL (reference sequence). CDR3 length equals 14 residues. The CDR3 reads CASSRGTPLQGYTF. Here the CDR3 DNA reads TGTGCCAGCAGCCGCGGGACGCCATTACAAGGCTACACCTTC.

The gene calls are TRBV19 and TRBJ2-1, with D possibly matching TRBD1 (5 bases). Germline CDR1 is LNHDA and CDR2 is SQIVND (reference sequence). Between the trimmed V and J ends, which lost 3 bases and 2 bases, there was a span of 8 bases. CDR3 size: 14 residues. CDR3 protein: CASSMGQAYNEQFF. The CDR3 DNA sequence: TGTGCCAGTAGTATGGGGCAGGCCTACAATGAGCAGTTCTTC.

This chain uses TRBV28 with TRBJ1-4; a weak D match, TRBD1 (5 bases). The CDR3 is 15 residues long. Trimming removed 6 bases from V and 4 bases from J, with 15 bases in between. The germline CDR1 and CDR2 sequences are MDHEN and SYDVKM. CDR3 nucleotide sequence: TGTGCCAGCAGCCTCGGAGGGACGGGTAATGAAAAACTGTTTTTT. Amino acids: CASSLGGTGNEKLFF. The full variable domain, with the rest looked up from reference TRBV28 and TRBJ1-4, is DVKVTQSSRYLVKRTGEKVFLECVQDMDHENMFWYRQDPGLGLRLIYFSYDVKMKEKGDIPEGYSVSREKKERFSLILESASTNQTSMYLCASSLGGTGNEKLFFGSGTQLSVL.

The chain uses TRBV19 and TRBJ1-2, with a tentative D call TRBD1 (5 bases). The V end lost 7 bases, the J end lost 0 bases, and 15 bases lay between the germline ends. Germline lookup yields CDR1 LNHDA and CDR2 SQIVND (reference sequence). This CDR3 has 15 residues. The CDR3: CASTSGTLANYGYTF. CDR3 DNA: TGTGCCAGTACCTCGGGGACTCTCGCTAACTATGGCTACACCTTC.

CDR3: CASSLTRQASTEAFF. CDR3 sequence (DNA): TGTGCCAGCAGCCTAACCCGACAGGCGAGCACTGAAGCTTTCTTT. V usage is TRBV3-1 (or the pseudogene TRBV3-2) and J usage is TRBJ1-1, with a tentative D call TRBD1 (6 bases). The CDR3 runs to 15 residues. With 4 bases removed from V and 4 bases from J, the gap between germline ends came to 16 bases. The germline V gene encodes CDR1 LGHDT and CDR2 YNNKEL (reference sequence).

This clone was observed a few times. This chain connects TRBV18 to TRBJ1-3, with D maybe TRBD1 (5 bases). Germline CDR1 KGHSH, CDR2 LQKENI. Trimming took off 0 bases at V and 2 bases at J, with 8 bases between the two ends. There are 15 residues in the CDR3. The CDR3 DNA follows: TGTGCCAGCTCACCACCATCACAGGCTGGAAACACCATATATTTT. Protein sequence: CASSPPSQAGNTIYF.

As concerns this clone: Other DNA sequences of this sample code for an identical CDR3. The chain carries TRBV29-1 and TRBJ1-5; 7 bases line up with TRBD1. The CDR3 loop spans 13 amino acids. V lost 4 bases, J lost 1 base, and 1 base stayed unmatched. Germline lookup yields CDR1 SQVTM and CDR2 ANQGSEA. CDR3: CSVGQGSNQPQHF. The CDR3, as DNA: TGCAGCGTTGGACAGGGAAGCAATCAGCCCCAGCATTTT.

The DNA for the CDR3 is TGTGCCAGTAGTTCTCAGGTTTATCAGCCCCAGCATTTT. Translating it yields CASSSQVYQPQHF. The chain links TRBV19 to TRBJ1-5; D remains ambiguous. Germline V gene data show CDR1 as LNHDA and CDR2 as SQIVND (reference sequence). This CDR3 region has 13 residues. V shed 5 bases and J shed 5 bases, with 10 bases lying between them.

The chain couples TRBV19 to TRBJ1-5, with D perhaps matching TRBD1 (5 bases). Trimming stripped 4 bases from V and 0 bases from J, with 10 bases between. The CDR3 spans 15 residues. Germline values: CDR1 LNHDA, CDR2 SQIVND (reference sequence). CDR3 protein: CASSRGDLSNQPQHF. The CDR3 bases are TGTGCCAGTAGTAGGGGGGACCTTAGCAATCAGCCCCAGCATTTT.